The 11 T cell receptor beta chains below all came from one sample that was sequenced in a study of blood T cell repertoires in COVID-19. The repertoire was sequenced with immunoSEQ multiplex PCR; TCRdb's copy has only in-frame clones and lacks some. The data hold approximately 140,000 clones, with 81% observed a single time. Material for sequencing was peripheral blood. These receptors were obtained from a human donor with acute or convalescent COVID-19. The donor label of this sample is uncertain.

The genes are TRBV5-1 and TRBJ2-7, with 8 bases aligning to TRBD1. This CDR3 is built from 15 residues. V was clipped by 5 bases and J by 6 bases; unmatched bases: 13. Germline V gene sequence: CDR1 SGHRS, CDR2 YFSETQ. The CDR3 DNA follows: TGCGCCAGCAGTTCGACAGGGGATCCTCCTGCCGAGCAGTACTTC. This gives the protein CASSSTGDPPAEQYF.

The rearrangement links TRBV3-1 (or the pseudogene TRBV3-2) to TRBJ1-3; no clear D. CDR3 length equals 14 residues. The germline V gene encodes CDR1 LGHDT and CDR2 YNNKEL (reference sequence). V lost 8 bases and J lost 0, with 11 bases in between. As DNA, the CDR3 is TGTGCCAGCCAAGGACTGCTCTCTGGAAACACCATATATTTT. It specifies CASQGLLSGNTIYF.

The CDR3 reads CASSFLDRASNEQFF. The CDR3 nucleotides read TGTGCCAGCAGTTTCCTCGACAGGGCAAGCAATGAGCAGTTCTTC. The chain recombines TRBV27 with TRBJ2-1; 7 nucleotides agree with TRBD1. CDR3 size: 15 residues. From germline, CDR1 is MNHEY and CDR2 SMNVEV (reference sequence). The V segment lost 3 bases and the J segment 6 bases; nucleotides outside the gene matches: 8.

J is TRBJ1-2 and V is TRBV5-1, with 10 bases identical to TRBD1. V was pared by 2 bases and J by 3 bases, with 4 bases of the junction left unmatched. CDR1 and CDR2 (germline): SGHRS, YFSETQ. This CDR3 region has 15 residues. CDR3 sequence (DNA): TGCGCCAGCAGCTTAGGGACAGGGGAATACTATGGCTACACCTTC. Translating gives CASSLGTGEYYGYTF.

The chain is built from TRBV11-2 and TRBJ1-6; 7 positions agree with TRBD1. The CDR3 contains 16 residues. CDR1 is SGHAT and CDR2 is FQNNGV in the germline V gene. V shed 1 base, J shed 8 bases, and the junction held 8 bases outside the gene matches. The CDR3 loop is CASSLAGQERDSPLHF. CDR3 DNA: TGTGCCAGCAGCTTAGCCGGACAGGAACGGGATTCACCCCTCCACTTT.

The V and J genes are TRBV19 and TRBJ2-2; 7 nucleotides agree with TRBD1. The CDR3 is 16 amino acids. V shed 1 base, J shed 0 bases, and the junction held 2 bases outside the gene matches. CDR1 is LNHDA, CDR2 SQIVND, per germline (reference sequence). The CDR3 DNA is TGTGCCAGTAGTATAGGGCAGGGGGCGAACACCGGGGAGCTGTTTTTT. Residues: CASSIGQGANTGELFF.

This chain links TRBV2 with TRBJ2-7; TRBD2 is a possible D gene (5 bases). V was pared by 0 bases and J by 7 bases, with 16 bases between. CDR1 SNHLY and CDR2 FYNNEI come from the germline V gene. The CDR3 consists of 15 residues. In DNA form, the CDR3 reads TGTGCCAGCAGTGAAGCGCTCGGAGGCCCGGGTGAGCAGTACTTC. This codes for CASSEALGGPGEQYF. Looking up the rest from reference TRBV2 and TRBJ2-7 gives the full variable domain: EPEVTQTPSHQVTQMGQEVILRCVPISNHLYFYWYRQILGQKVEFLVSFYNNEISEKSEIFDDQFSVERPDGSNFTLKIRSTKLEDSAMYFCASSEALGGPGEQYFGPGTRLTVT.

The V and J genes are TRBV28 and TRBJ1-5; D ambiguous. The germline gives CDR1 MDHEN, CDR2 SYDVKM. Deletions cut 2 bases from V and 1 base from J, with 6 bases between. The CDR3 is 14 residues long. CDR3 amino acids: CASSLMESNQPQHF. The CDR3 DNA reads TGTGCCAGCAGTTTAATGGAGAGCAATCAGCCCCAGCATTTT.

The genes are TRBV6-5 and TRBJ1-2, with D possibly TRBD1 on 6 matching bases. V lost 10 bases to trimming and J lost 6 bases, with 21 bases between them. This CDR3 contains 14 residues. The germline V gene encodes CDR1 MNHEY and CDR2 SVGAGI. The CDR3 region has the DNA TGTGCCACCCTTTTAACCCGGGGGGCAGATGGCTACACCTTC. This encodes CATLLTRGADGYTF.

This chain uses TRBV27 with TRBJ1-2, with 7 bases matching TRBD1. This CDR3 is built from 14 residues. V trimming: 3 bases; J trimming: 8 bases; junction bases outside the gene matches: 9. Germline V gives CDR1 MNHEY, CDR2 SMNVEV (reference sequence). The CDR3 DNA reads TGTGCCAGCAGTTTCCTACAGGGGCGGGAAGGCTACACCTTC. Translation gives CASSFLQGREGYTF.

The rearrangement joins TRBV5-1 to TRBJ1-5, with 7 bases fitting TRBD1. The V segment lost 0 bases and the J segment 4 bases; nucleotides outside the gene matches: 4. The CDR3 spans 15 residues. The V gene's germline CDR1 is SGHRS and CDR2 YFSETQ. CDR3 in amino acids: CASSLGDRVNQPQHF. The DNA for the CDR3 is TGCGCCAGCAGCTTGGGCGACAGGGTGAATCAGCCCCAGCATTTT.